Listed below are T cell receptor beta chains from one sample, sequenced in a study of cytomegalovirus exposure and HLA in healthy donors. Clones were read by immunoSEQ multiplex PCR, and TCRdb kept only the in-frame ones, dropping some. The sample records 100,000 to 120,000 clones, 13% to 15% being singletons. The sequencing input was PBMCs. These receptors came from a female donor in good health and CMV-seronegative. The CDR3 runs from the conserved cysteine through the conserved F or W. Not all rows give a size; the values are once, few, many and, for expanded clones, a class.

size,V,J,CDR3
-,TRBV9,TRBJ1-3,CASSVGGRDGNTIYF
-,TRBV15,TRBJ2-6,CATSRVSGGSGANVLTF
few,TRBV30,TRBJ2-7,CAWSVPGGGAHEQYF
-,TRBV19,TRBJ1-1,CASSIDRTEAFF
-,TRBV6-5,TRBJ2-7,CASSKGLGLQF
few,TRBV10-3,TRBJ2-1,CAIRRETYNEQFF
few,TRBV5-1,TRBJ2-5,CASSLGASGGETQYF
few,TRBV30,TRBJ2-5,CAWSVLRVETQYF
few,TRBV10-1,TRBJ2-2,CASSDLRGLNTGELFF
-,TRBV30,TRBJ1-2,CARISGWGREYTF
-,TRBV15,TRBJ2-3,CATSRGESTDTQYF
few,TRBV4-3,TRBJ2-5,CASSQDTSRETQYF
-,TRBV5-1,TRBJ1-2,CASSLSPGQDNYGYTF
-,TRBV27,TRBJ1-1,CASSAWGGDVREAFF
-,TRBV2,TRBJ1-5,CASSIGGRKSNQPQHF
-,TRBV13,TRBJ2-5,CASSLVAGWSQETQYF
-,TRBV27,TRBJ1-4,CASSSTGWANEKLFF
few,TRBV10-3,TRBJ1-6,CAISESGQGMNSPLHF
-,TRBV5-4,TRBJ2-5,CASSWDPTSGGMETQYF
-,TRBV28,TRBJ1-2,CASSFGGTNYGYTF
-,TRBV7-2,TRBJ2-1,CATNSGGAWEQFF
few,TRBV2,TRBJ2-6,CASSESGQWVSGANVLTF
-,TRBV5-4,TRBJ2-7,CASSLQAGGPNEQYF
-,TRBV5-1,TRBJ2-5,CASSSVGSAQETQYF
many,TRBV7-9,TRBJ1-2,CAIGRGGYTF
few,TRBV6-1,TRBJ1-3,CASSVTQDYSGNTIYF
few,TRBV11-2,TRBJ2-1,CASSLDSEGGHGEQFF
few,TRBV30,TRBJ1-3,CAWSRGGGNTIYF
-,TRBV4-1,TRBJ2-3,CASSHIGAGLAKAQYF
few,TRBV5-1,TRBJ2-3,CASSELSTDTQYF
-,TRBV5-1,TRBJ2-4,CASSFGFGGSKTKNIQYF
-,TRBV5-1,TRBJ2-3,CASSLERGITDTQYF
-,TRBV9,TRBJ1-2,CASSDSQGFNYGYTF
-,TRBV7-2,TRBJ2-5,CASSLLGETQYF
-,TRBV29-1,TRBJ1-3,CSAVDSLSSGNTIYF
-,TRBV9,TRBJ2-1,CASSVGGRGANPYNEQFF
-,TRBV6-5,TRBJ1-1,CASRPGGSNTEAFF
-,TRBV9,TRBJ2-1,CASSVSIGGKPNEQFF
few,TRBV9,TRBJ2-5,CASSGGGRLGETQYF
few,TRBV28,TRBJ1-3,CASSFGWRVGDGRSSGNTIYF
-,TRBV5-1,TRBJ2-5,CASSPHPGGGNQETQYF
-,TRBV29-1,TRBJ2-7,CSVEHYPYEQYF
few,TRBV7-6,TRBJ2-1,CASSPRGGTDEQFF
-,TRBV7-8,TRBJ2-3,CASSLGGSPDTQYF
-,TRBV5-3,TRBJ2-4,CARSLDRGRRRGKNIQYF
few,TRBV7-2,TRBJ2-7,CASSLGGVWGEQYF
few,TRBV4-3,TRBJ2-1,CASSQESSGNEQFF
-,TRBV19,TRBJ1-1,CASSTLPGQGTEAFF
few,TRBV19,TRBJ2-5,CASSPTTGGSETQYF
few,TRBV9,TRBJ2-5,CASSVGQQETQYF
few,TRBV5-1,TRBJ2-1,CASSLIGQGIYNEQFF
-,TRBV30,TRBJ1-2,CAWSSTGFGYTF
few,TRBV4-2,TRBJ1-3,CASSQGGTPSGNTIYF
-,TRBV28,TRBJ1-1,CASRSIQGNTEAFF
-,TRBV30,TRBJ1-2,CALEQGASIYGYTF
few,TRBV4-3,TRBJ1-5,CASSPGTVNQPQHF
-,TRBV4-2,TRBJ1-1,CASSQDWGQLNTEAFF
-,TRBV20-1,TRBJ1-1,CSARWETEAFF